What follows are 18 T cell receptor beta chains derived from one specimen sequenced in a study of cytomegalovirus exposure and HLA in healthy donors. 60 Vbeta and 13 Jbeta primers were used in PCR. The table came from immunoSEQ multiplex PCR; TCRdb's copy has only in-frame clones and leaves some out. Among roughly 190,000 clones listed, more than 75% were seen once. Material for sequencing was PBMCs. The origin of the receptors is a woman aged 18 to 35 in good health and CMV-seronegative.

The chain uses TRBV30 and TRBJ2-7; 9 nucleotides match TRBD1. With 1 base clipped from V and 2 bases from J, the junction kept 6 bases outside the gene matches. This CDR3 region has 15 residues. Germline CDR1 is GTSNPN and CDR2 is SVGIG (reference sequence). The CDR3 DNA is TGTGCCTGGAGTGCGGGACAGGGAAGGGCCTACGAGCAGTACTTC. It encodes CAWSAGQGRAYEQYF.

This sequence joins TRBV6-5 and TRBJ2-7, with TRBD2 matching over 11 bases. The CDR3 is 15 residues long. With V trimmed by 6 bases and J by 2 bases, 6 bases remained unmatched. Germline V gene data show CDR1 as MNHEY and CDR2 as SVGAGI. The CDR3 sequence: CASSVRLAGTYEQYF. DNA for the CDR3: TGTGCCAGCAGCGTCCGACTAGCGGGAACCTACGAGCAGTACTTC.

The chain joins TRBV6-5 to TRBJ1-2; 8 bases agree with TRBD1. The V segment lost 4 bases and the J segment 5 bases; nucleotides outside the gene matches: 6. CDR1 and CDR2 (germline): MNHEY, SVGAGI. The CDR3 loop spans 14 amino acids. The CDR3 sequence is CASSSDRAGYGYTF. The DNA for the CDR3 is TGTGCCAGCAGTTCGGACAGGGCCGGGTATGGCTACACCTTC.

The V gene is TRBV5-1, the J gene TRBJ2-5; D might be TRBD2 (7 bases). Germline assignment: CDR1 SGHRS and CDR2 YFSETQ. The V end was cut by 2 bases, the J end by 4 bases, with 15 bases between. The CDR3 is 15 amino acids. The DNA of the CDR3 is TGCGCCAGCAGCTTAGGCGGGGGCGACGGAGAGACCCAGTACTTC. It encodes CASSLGGGDGETQYF.

The sample holds one count of this clone. This chain joins TRBV5-4 and TRBJ1-5; D is undetermined. Germline V gene lookup returns CDR1 SGHNT and CDR2 YYREEE (reference sequence). The ends were cut back, 0 bases at V and 0 bases at J, with 7 bases in the middle. The CDR3 contains 15 residues. CDR3 nucleotide sequence: TGTGCCAGCAGCTTGGCCGGGGATAGCAATCAGCCCCAGCATTTT. This sequence encodes CASSLAGDSNQPQHF.

This chain joins TRBV6-4 and TRBJ2-1; 8 bases are shared with TRBD2. Per the germline V gene, CDR1 is MRHNA and CDR2 is SNTAGT. V lost 3 bases to trimming and J lost 1 base; unmatched junction nucleotides: 2. The CDR3 spans 15 residues. The DNA for the CDR3 is TGTGCCAGCAGTGAGGTAGCGGGGTCCTACAATGAGCAGTTCTTC. It specifies CASSEVAGSYNEQFF.

The V call is TRBV6-4, the J call TRBJ2-1; 9 nucleotides agree with TRBD1. Germline CDR1 and CDR2: MRHNA and SNTAGT. CDR3 length: 13 residues. Unmatched junction bases numbered 4, after V lost 8 bases and J lost 5 bases. The CDR3 coding sequence is TGTGCCAGCCGGGACAGGGAGAACAATGAGCAGTTCTTC. Translating gives CASRDRENNEQFF.

CDR3 DNA: TGTGCCAGCAGTTACCTCGAGGACAGGGTTAGCAATCAGCCCCAGCATTTT. Protein: CASSYLEDRVSNQPQHF. This chain connects TRBV28 to TRBJ1-5; 8 bases are a match to TRBD1. The V segment lost 4 bases and the J segment 0 bases; nucleotides outside the gene matches: 8. The CDR3 is 17 residues long. From germline, CDR1 is MDHEN and CDR2 SYDVKM.

This clone was recorded at least ten times. This sequence joins TRBV27 and TRBJ2-7; tentatively, D is TRBD1 (5 bases). The CDR3 sequence is 15 residues long. Germline V gene data show CDR1 as MNHEY and CDR2 as SMNVEV (reference sequence). Trimming removed 5 bases from V and 0 bases from J, with 14 bases in between. The CDR3 reads CASSADTPPSYEQYF. CDR3 bases: TGTGCCAGCAGTGCGGACACGCCCCCCTCCTACGAGCAGTACTTC.

This clone has more than one count but fewer than ten. The chain combines TRBV6-6 with TRBJ2-3; D ambiguous. The CDR3 has 14 residues. Germline CDR1 is MNHNY and CDR2 is SVGAGI (reference sequence). With 4 bases removed from V and 5 bases from J, the gap between germline ends came to 13 bases. For the CDR3, the DNA is TGTGCCAGCAGTTCACGCCTTTCGGGAGATACGCAGTATTTT. It translates to CASSSRLSGDTQYF.

This chain joins TRBV25-1 and TRBJ2-7; 10 nucleotides match TRBD1. The trim removed 3 bases at V and 5 bases at J, leaving 4 bases unmatched. Germline V gives CDR1 MGHDK, CDR2 SYGVNS. The CDR3 is 14 residues long. CDR3: CASSDSGTGDEQYF. The DNA of the CDR3 is TGTGCCAGCAGTGACTCCGGGACAGGGGACGAGCAGTACTTC.

The chain carries TRBV10-1 and TRBJ1-1; possible D gene TRBD1, 6 bases. The CDR3 extends over 14 amino acids. V lost 5 bases and J 5 bases, leaving 15 bases between the germline ends. Germline-derived CDR1 and CDR2 are WNHNN and SYGVQD (reference sequence). The CDR3 bases are TGCGCCAGCAGTTTGGGGGGGCCCTGGACTGAAGCTTTCTTT. Translated: CASSLGGPWTEAFF.

This clone was detected once. The V gene is TRBV19, the J gene TRBJ2-7; D is possibly TRBD2 (7 bases). The V end was cut by 7 bases, the J end by 3 bases, with 16 bases between. Germline CDR1 and CDR2: LNHDA and SQIVND (reference sequence). The CDR3 runs 14 residues. DNA for the CDR3: TGTGCCAGTAACAGAGCGGGACAAAGCTACGAGCAGTACTTC. Its protein product is CASNRAGQSYEQYF.

The chain is built from TRBV18 and TRBJ1-5; D is perhaps TRBD1 (5 bases). This CDR3 has 13 amino acids. V was clipped by 3 bases and J by 7 bases, with 10 bases between them. The germline gives CDR1 KGHSH, CDR2 LQKENI. The CDR3 coding sequence is TGTGCCAGCTCACCCCAGGGTAGACAGCCCCAGCATTTT. Amino acid sequence: CASSPQGRQPQHF.

The chain links TRBV9 to TRBJ2-1; 9 bases are a match to TRBD1. The CDR3 consists of 17 residues. J lost 0 bases, V lost 0 bases, and 4 bases had no gene match. Germline CDR1 and CDR2: SGDLS and YYNGEE. The CDR3 loop reads CASSVATGGGSYNEQFF. In DNA, the CDR3 is TGTGCCAGCAGCGTAGCGACAGGGGGGGGCTCCTACAATGAGCAGTTCTTC.

V is TRBV6-1 and J is TRBJ1-6; possibly TRBD1 for D (5 bases). CDR1 and CDR2 from the germline V gene are MNHNS and SASEGT. Trimming stripped 3 bases from V and 9 bases from J, with 12 bases between. The CDR3 has 14 residues. CDR3: CASSELGDSSPLHF. The CDR3, as DNA: TGTGCCAGCAGTGAGTTGGGTGACAGTTCACCCCTCCACTTT.

The rearrangement joins TRBV29-1 to TRBJ1-2, with TRBD1 matching 10 bases. V lost 6 bases, J lost 3 bases, and 10 bases stayed unmatched. The germline V gene has CDR1 SQVTM and CDR2 ANQGSEA. This CDR3 region has 15 residues. The CDR3 loop reads CSVNGDRGNDYGYTF. The CDR3 DNA reads as TGCAGCGTCAACGGGGACAGGGGAAATGACTATGGCTACACCTTC. The whole variable domain, remainder taken from reference TRBV29-1 and TRBJ1-2, is SAVISQKPSRDICQRGTSLTIQCQVDSQVTMMFWYRQQPGQSLTLIATANQGSEATYESGFVIDKFPISRPNLTFSTLTVSNMSPEDSSIYLCSVNGDRGNDYGYTFGSGTRLTVV.

This chain joins TRBV6-1 and TRBJ2-7; 7 bases match TRBD1. The junction had 13 bases not matched to a gene; V was cut back by 3 bases and J by 2 bases. The CDR3 is 17 residues long. The germline V gene encodes CDR1 MNHNS and CDR2 SASEGT. The CDR3 sequence: CASSEGQSFDGPYEQYF. CDR3 sequence (DNA): TGTGCCAGCAGTGAGGGACAGTCATTCGATGGCCCCTACGAGCAGTACTTC.